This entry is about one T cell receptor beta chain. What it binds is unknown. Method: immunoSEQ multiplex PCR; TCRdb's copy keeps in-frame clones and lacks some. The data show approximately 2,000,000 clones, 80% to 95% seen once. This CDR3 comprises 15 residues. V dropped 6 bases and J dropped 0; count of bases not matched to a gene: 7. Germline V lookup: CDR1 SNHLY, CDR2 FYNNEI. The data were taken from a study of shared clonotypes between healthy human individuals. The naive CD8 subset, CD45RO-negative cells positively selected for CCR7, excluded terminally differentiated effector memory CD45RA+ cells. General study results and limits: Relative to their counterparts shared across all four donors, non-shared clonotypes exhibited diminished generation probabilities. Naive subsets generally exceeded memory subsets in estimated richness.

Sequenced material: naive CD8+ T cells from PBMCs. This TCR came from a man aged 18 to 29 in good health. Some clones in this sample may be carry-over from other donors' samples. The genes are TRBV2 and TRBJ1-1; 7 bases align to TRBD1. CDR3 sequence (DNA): TGTGCCAGCAGGACTAGGGACAGCTTGAACACTGAAGCTTTCTTT. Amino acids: CASRTRDSLNTEAFF.